What follows are 18 T cell receptor beta chains derived from one specimen sequenced in a study of T cells in Graves' hyperthyroidism and ophthalmopathy. Researchers amplified the TCR beta CDR3 regions from RNA transcripts. First-round RT-PCR of the TCR CDR3 relied on the HTBI primer set. TCRdb used MiXCR to reprocess the multiplex PCR reads, holding one entry per CDR3 protein. The table has 490,000 or so distinct CDR3 sequences, roughly 21% seen once; the top ten hold about 45%. The specimen was blood. Receptors originate from a man aged 40-49 years with Graves' ophthalmopathy.

This clonotype was seen repeatedly, ten times or more. This chain connects TRBV12-3 or TRBV12-4 to TRBJ1-1; the match to TRBD1 covers 8 bases. The CDR3 runs to 15 residues. After removal of 5 bases from V and 1 base from J, the junction contained 6 bases not matched to a gene. The CDR3 sequence is CASSPTTGGNTEAFF. As DNA, the CDR3 is TGTGCCAGCAGTCCCACCACAGGGGGGAACACTGAAGCTTTCTTT.

This clonotype has just a few counts. The rearrangement joins TRBV29-1 to TRBJ2-1, with 7 bases aligning to TRBD2. The CDR3 covers 16 residues. Per the germline V gene, CDR1 is SQVTM and CDR2 is ANQGSEA. Trimming removed 3 bases from V and 6 bases from J; junction bases left unmatched: 14. The CDR3 bases are TGCAGCGTTGATGGCATTTGGAGCGGGGTGGGCAATGAGCAGTTCTTC. It yields the protein CSVDGIWSGVGNEQFF.

This clonotype has more than one count but fewer than ten. This chain uses TRBV12-3 or TRBV12-4 with TRBJ1-4; 8 bases line up with TRBD1. CDR3 length: 14 residues. V lost 7 bases, J lost 8 bases, and 9 bases stayed unmatched. CDR3 region: CASTPDRGGEKLFF. The CDR3 nucleotides read TGTGCCAGCACCCCCGACAGGGGAGGGGAAAAACTGTTTTTT.

V gene TRBV7-9 combines with J gene TRBJ2-1; the D call may be TRBD1 or TRBD2 (6 bases each). CDR3 length equals 17 residues. Trimming removed 8 bases from V and 5 bases from J, with 25 bases in between. The germline V gene has CDR1 SEHNR and CDR2 FQNEAQ (reference sequence). As DNA, the CDR3 is TGTGCCAGCGTACTTAGGGGGGACACCTGGTCCGACAATGAGCAGTTCTTC. Its translation is CASVLRGDTWSDNEQFF.

This clonotype was observed a handful of times. V is TRBV20-1 and J is TRBJ1-5; a possible D gene is TRBD1 (5 bases). CDR1 and CDR2 from the germline V gene are DFQATT and SNEGSKA (reference sequence). This CDR3 comprises 16 residues. The V gene lost 6 bases and the J gene lost 4 bases, with 22 bases spanning the gap. CDR3 region: CSAQVGGARGNQPQHF. The CDR3 nucleotides read TGCAGTGCCCAGGTGGGAGGGGCGAGGGGAAATCAGCCCCAGCATTTT.

The chain uses TRBV3-1 and TRBJ1-1, with 7 bases lining up with TRBD1. The germline V gene has CDR1 LGHDT and CDR2 YNNKEL (reference sequence). Trimming removed 2 bases from V and 5 bases from J; junction bases left unmatched: 8. This CDR3 has 15 amino acids. CDR3 residues: CASSQKTGMGTEAFF. In nucleotides, the CDR3 is TGTGCCAGCAGCCAAAAGACAGGGATGGGAACTGAAGCTTTCTTT.

This clonotype came up a few times. The rearrangement uses TRBV19 and TRBJ1-4; D gene ambiguous. CDR1 is LNHDA, CDR2 SQIVND, per germline (reference sequence). Trimming took off 8 bases at V and 8 bases at J, with 6 bases between the two ends. This CDR3 comprises 10 residues. The CDR3 protein is CASGREKLFF. CDR3 nucleotide sequence: TGTGCCAGTGGGCGGGAAAAACTGTTTTTT.

The gene calls are TRBV10-3 and TRBJ2-2; D not resolved. Germline V gene data show CDR1 as ENHRY and CDR2 as SYGVKD. V was shortened by 2 bases and J by 9 bases, with 4 bases between the two germline ends. CDR3 size: 11 residues. The CDR3 coding sequence is TGTGCCATCAGTGAGGGAAGGGAGCTGTTTTTT. Translating it yields CAISEGRELFF.

This clonotype was seen at least ten times. The V call is TRBV2, the J call TRBJ2-5; TRBD2 agrees at 7 bases. This CDR3 has 16 residues. Germline CDR1 and CDR2: SNHLY and FYNNEI. The V and J ends lost 4 bases and 2 bases, in that order; junction bases with no gene match: 10. CDR3 nucleotide sequence: TGTGCCAGCAGTGGGGGAAGACGGGGGGTTCAAGAGACCCAGTACTTC. It is translated as CASSGGRRGVQETQYF.

Ten or more counts support this clonotype. The chain couples TRBV3-1 to TRBJ1-2; 8 bases agree with TRBD1. The germline V gene encodes CDR1 LGHDT and CDR2 YNNKEL (reference sequence). With 1 base clipped from V and 4 bases from J, the junction kept 5 bases outside the gene matches. This CDR3 spans 15 amino acids. CDR3 sequence reads: CASSQVQGAGYGYTF. CDR3 in DNA: TGTGCCAGCAGCCAAGTCCAGGGGGCAGGCTATGGCTACACCTTC.

Concerning this clonotype itself: A read error is possible here, since a much larger clone lies one base away. This chain joins TRBV5-6 and TRBJ2-3; 7 positions match TRBD2. The CDR3 totals 14 residues. Germline V gene data show CDR1 as SGHDT and CDR2 as YYEEEE. CDR3 in DNA: TGTGCGGGGAGGGCAGGGTGGACCACAGATACGCAGTATTTT. Translation: CAGRAGWTTDTQYF.

The rearrangement uses TRBV6-1 and TRBJ2-4; D is possibly TRBD2 (5 bases). Per germline, CDR1 MNHNS and CDR2 SASEGT. The CDR3 loop spans 11 amino acids. Trimming shortened V by 6 bases and J by 7 bases, and 7 bases separated the two germline ends. As DNA, the CDR3 is TGTGCCAGCAGGGGCGGGAACATTCAGTACTTC. Amino acid sequence: CASRGGNIQYF.

This clonotype has a count of ten or more. The genes are TRBV9 and TRBJ2-3, with 8 nucleotides matching TRBD1. The CDR3 contains 15 residues. The trim removed 3 bases at V and 9 bases at J, leaving 12 bases unmatched. Germline V gene data show CDR1 as SGDLS and CDR2 as YYNGEE. Here the CDR3 DNA reads TGTGCCAGCAGCGAGGGGACAGGCCCCGGAGACACGCAGTATTTT. This codes for CASSEGTGPGDTQYF.

V is TRBV6-5 and J is TRBJ2-1, with 13 bases matching TRBD2. The trim removed 2 bases at V and 9 bases at J, leaving 4 bases unmatched. Germline V lookup: CDR1 MNHEY, CDR2 SVGAGI. CDR3 length: 15 amino acids. The CDR3 DNA sequence: TGTGCCAGCAGTTACATCGGACTAGCGGGAGTTGAGCAGTTCTTC. This gives the protein CASSYIGLAGVEQFF.

This clonotype was counted between two and nine times. The CDR3 bases are TGTGCCAGCAGCCGAGATTTCCCGGGACAGGGGGTCGGATCCTATAATTCACCCCTCCACTTT. Protein product: CASSRDFPGQGVGSYNSPLHF. The V gene is TRBV3-1, the J gene TRBJ1-6, with 11 bases lining up with TRBD1. In germline, CDR1 is LGHDT, CDR2 YNNKEL (reference sequence). V was pared by 4 bases and J by 1 base, with 15 bases of the junction left unmatched. The CDR3 is 21 amino acids. The full variable domain, rest sourced from reference TRBV3-1 and TRBJ1-6, is DTAVSQTPKYLVTQMGNDKSIKCEQNLGHDTMYWYKQDSKKFLKIMFSYNNKELIINETVPNRFSPKSPDKAHLNLHINSLELGDSAVYFCASSRDFPGQGVGSYNSPLHFGNGTRLTVT.

The sample holds many counts of this clonotype. The genes are TRBV5-6 and TRBJ1-2; the D gene is possibly TRBD1 (5 bases). From germline, CDR1 is SGHDT and CDR2 YYEEEE. The length of the CDR3 is 12 residues. V lost 9 bases to trimming and J lost 0 bases, with 9 bases between them. DNA for the CDR3: TGTGCCACCCAGGGAACTAACTATGGCTACACCTTC. Its protein product is CATQGTNYGYTF.

This clonotype was seen ten or more times. J is TRBJ2-5 and V is TRBV3-1; 10 nucleotides align to TRBD2. There are 15 residues in the CDR3. The J segment lost 2 bases and the V segment lost 4 bases, leaving 4 bases of the junction unmatched. CDR1 and CDR2 (germline): LGHDT, YNNKEL (reference sequence). The CDR3: CASSRAGGNQETQYF. The CDR3 nucleotides are TGTGCCAGCAGCCGAGCGGGAGGGAATCAAGAGACCCAGTACTTC.

In this sample, this clonotype turned up a few times. V gene TRBV11-1 combines with J gene TRBJ2-7; TRBD1 agrees at 10 bases. The CDR3 extends over 18 amino acids. V shed 1 base and J 1 base; nucleotides not matched to a gene: 10. Germline assignment: CDR1 SGHAT and CDR2 FQDESV (reference sequence). The CDR3 sequence is CASSLGSWTGGRSYEQYF. As DNA, the CDR3 is TGTGCCAGCAGCTTAGGGTCTTGGACAGGGGGAAGATCCTACGAGCAGTACTTC. Filled out from reference TRBV11-1 and TRBJ2-7, the complete variable domain reads EAEVAQSPRYKITEKSQAVAFWCDPISGHATLYWYRQILGQGPELLVQFQDESVVDDSQLPKDRFSAERLKGVDSTLKIQPAELGDSAMYLCASSLGSWTGGRSYEQYFGPGTRLTVT.